The clone carrying this T cell receptor beta chain was seen once. The antigen is unknown. The data were taken from a study of shared clonotypes between healthy human individuals. Overall study findings and caveats: Naive subsets typically showed greater estimated richness than memory subsets.

All donors were Caucasian adults living in Nashville, Tennessee. This CDR3 contains 15 residues. V was shortened by 2 bases and J by 7 bases, with 15 bases between the two germline ends. Germline V gene lookup returns CDR1 SGHTA and CDR2 FQGNSA. The authors ran the assay at deep level. Using approximately 200 ng DNA, about 30,000 T cell genomes, the sorted-subset replicate PCRs were run. The data were produced by immunoSEQ multiplex PCR, yet TCRdb's version contains in-frame clones alone and is incomplete. The sample consists of roughly 1,500,000 clones, 98% of them appearing once. The gene calls are TRBV7-2 and TRBJ2-1; D gene unclear. Sequencing was done on a sample of naive CD4+ T cells sorted from blood. The sample's subset: CD45RA+ positively selected. This receptor was obtained from a man aged 30 to 45 in good health. The CDR3 sequence is CASSLQNSFNNEQFF. In DNA form, the CDR3 reads TGTGCCAGCAGCTTACAGAATTCCTTTAATAATGAGCAGTTCTTC.